Shown below are 8 T cell receptor beta chains from a single sample sequenced in a study of metastatic and nonmetastatic thyroid tumors. TCRdb reanalyzed the PCR reads via MiXCR. The sample has roughly 14,000 clones, around 25% seen once. Until they underwent thyroid surgery, no patient had received any treatment. Input material: tumor tissue. These receptors were obtained from a female donor with papillary thyroid cancer or a benign thyroid nodule (not recorded which). Some clones in this sample may be carry-over from other donors' samples.

This clone appeared many times. This rearrangement joins TRBV11-2 to TRBJ2-5; D gene ambiguous. V was shortened by 1 base and J by 5 bases, with 8 bases between the two germline ends. CDR1 and CDR2 from the germline V gene are SGHAT and FQNNGV. There are 13 residues in the CDR3. In DNA form, the CDR3 reads TGTGCCAGCAGCTTAGCTAGGAGTGAGACCCAGTACTTC. Residues: CASSLARSETQYF.

This chain joins TRBV20-1 and TRBJ2-3; weak D call: TRBD2 (6 bases). Germline loops: CDR1 DFQATT, CDR2 SNEGSKA (reference sequence). V lost 5 bases and J lost 4, with 16 bases in between. The length of the CDR3 is 14 residues. CDR3 nucleotide sequence: TGCAGTGCTGGTTTCCTAGCGAAGTCAGATACGCAGTATTTT. This encodes CSAGFLAKSDTQYF.

The table lists this clone with a count of one. V is TRBV4-1 and J is TRBJ1-5; no reliable D call. Germline V lookup: CDR1 MGHRA, CDR2 YSYEKL. The CDR3 covers 13 residues. V was pared by 6 bases and J by 7 bases, with 13 bases between. DNA for the CDR3: TGCGCCAGCAGTCCCGGGATGCGGCAGCCCCAGCATTTT. Translation: CASSPGMRQPQHF.

The V and J genes are TRBV6-1 and TRBJ1-2; D unresolved. This CDR3 is 13 amino acids long. Trimming cost V 9 bases and J 0 bases, with 11 bases left between them. CDR1 MNHNS and CDR2 SASEGT come from the germline V gene. CDR3 in amino acids: CASLAGPNYGYTF. In nucleotides, the CDR3 is TGTGCCAGTCTAGCAGGACCTAACTATGGCTACACCTTC.

In its sample, this clone was seen many times. The chain employs TRBV28 and TRBJ2-1; 9 bases match TRBD2. The V and J ends lost 6 bases and 4 bases, in that order; junction bases with no gene match: 7. CDR3 size: 15 residues. Germline-derived CDR1 and CDR2 are MDHEN and SYDVKM. CDR3: CASRQTSGSYNEQFF. For the CDR3, the DNA is TGTGCCAGCAGACAAACTAGCGGGTCTTACAATGAGCAGTTCTTC.

The chain recombines TRBV5-6 with TRBJ1-4, with 9 bases fitting TRBD1. The CDR3 spans 14 residues. The junction had 4 bases not matched to a gene; V was cut back by 2 bases and J by 8 bases. The V gene's germline CDR1 is SGHDT and CDR2 YYEEEE. The CDR3 DNA reads as TGTGCCAGCAGCTTACCGGGACAGGGAGAAAAACTGTTTTTT. Encoded protein: CASSLPGQGEKLFF.

Note on this clone: At one of its ends the junction is not consistent with the germline gene, which may arise from a read error. The chain couples TRBV7-9 to TRBJ2-7, with D tentatively TRBD1 (6 bases). This CDR3 has 12 residues. CDR1 and CDR2 (germline): SEHNR, FQNEAQ (reference sequence). The CDR3: CAISLGVDRSTF. CDR3 DNA: TGTGCCATCAGCTTGGGGGTGGACAGAAGCACTTTC.

The sample holds a few counts of this clone. The CDR3 sequence: CASSPYGRGQPQHF. The CDR3 DNA sequence: TGTGCCAGCAGTCCCTACGGGAGGGGGCAGCCCCAGCATTTT. The chain carries TRBV28 and TRBJ1-5; D may be TRBD1 (6 bases). This CDR3 has 14 residues. V gave up 5 bases and J gave up 7 bases, with 15 bases separating them. Germline CDR1 reads MDHEN; CDR2 reads SYDVKM.